Listed below are T cell receptor beta chains from one sample, sequenced in a study of blood T cell repertoires in COVID-19. TCRdb's copy holds only in-frame clones and misses some; the assay was immunoSEQ multiplex PCR. This sample has approximately 300,000 clones, with just under 90% found just once. Sequenced: peripheral blood. These receptors came from a woman aged 50 to 60 with COVID-19, enrolled during active disease. The CDR3 runs from the conserved cysteine through the conserved F or W. Each record gives: D gene, V gene, J gene, clone size, CDR3 protein, CDR3 DNA. The D gene is left open where the match is weak. The size field is filled for only some rows; it gives once, few, many or a size class.

TRBD1,TRBV7-9,TRBJ2-2,-,CASSDRDRATGELFF,TGTGCCAGCAGCGACCGGGACAGGGCCACCGGGGAGCTGTTTTTT
-,TRBV27,TRBJ1-1,once,CASSPRGGWEAFF,TGTGCCAGCAGTCCAAGGGGGGGATGGGAAGCTTTCTTT
TRBD2,TRBV6-5,TRBJ2-1,-,CASRPGTSAGNEQFF,TGTGCCAGCAGACCCGGGACTAGCGCGGGCAATGAGCAGTTCTTC
-,TRBV6-5,TRBJ2-2,-,CASNVENFIGELFF,TGTGCCAGCAATGTTGAGAACTTTATCGGGGAGCTGTTTTTT
-,TRBV30,TRBJ1-6,once,CAWSVSGRDSPLHF,TGTGCCTGGAGTGTCTCAGGGAGGGATTCACCCCTCCACTTT
-,TRBV30,TRBJ1-4,-,CAWSWAEKLFF,TGTGCCTGGAGTTGGGCTGAAAAACTGTTTTTT
TRBD2,TRBV19,TRBJ2-4,-,CASRRTSGNLLPNIQYF,TGTGCCAGTAGGAGGACTAGCGGAAATCTGCTCCCGAACATTCAGTACTTC
-,TRBV30,TRBJ2-7,-,CAWSVQTYEQYF,TGTGCCTGGAGTGTCCAGACCTACGAGCAGTACTTC
TRBD2,TRBV19,TRBJ2-2,-,CASLLAGDSGELFF,TGTGCCAGTCTACTAGCGGGAGACTCCGGGGAGCTGTTTTTT
TRBD2,TRBV3-1/TRBV3-2,TRBJ2-1,-,CASSQIKGLAGRQFF,TGTGCCAGCAGCCAAATTAAAGGACTAGCGGGAAGGCAGTTCTTC
-,TRBV19,TRBJ2-1,-,CASSFVQKQFF,TGTGCCAGTAGTTTTGTCCAGAAGCAGTTCTTC
-,TRBV6-5,TRBJ1-1,few,CASSYSRTFEAFF,TGTGCCAGCAGTTACAGTCGGACTTTTGAAGCTTTCTTT
-,TRBV6-5,TRBJ1-1,few,CAQIGTEAFF,TGTGCCCAAATCGGGACTGAAGCTTTCTTT
-,TRBV13,TRBJ2-5,-,CASSLRGRGETQYF,TGTGCCAGCAGCTTAAGGGGGCGGGGAGAGACCCAGTACTTC
-,TRBV3-1/TRBV3-2,TRBJ2-2,-,CASGEHGFDTGELFF,TGTGCCAGCGGAGAACACGGATTCGATACCGGGGAGCTGTTTTTT
-,TRBV7-9,TRBJ2-5,-,CASSHTAGVQETQYF,TGTGCCAGCAGCCATACGGCCGGAGTGCAAGAGACCCAGTACTTC